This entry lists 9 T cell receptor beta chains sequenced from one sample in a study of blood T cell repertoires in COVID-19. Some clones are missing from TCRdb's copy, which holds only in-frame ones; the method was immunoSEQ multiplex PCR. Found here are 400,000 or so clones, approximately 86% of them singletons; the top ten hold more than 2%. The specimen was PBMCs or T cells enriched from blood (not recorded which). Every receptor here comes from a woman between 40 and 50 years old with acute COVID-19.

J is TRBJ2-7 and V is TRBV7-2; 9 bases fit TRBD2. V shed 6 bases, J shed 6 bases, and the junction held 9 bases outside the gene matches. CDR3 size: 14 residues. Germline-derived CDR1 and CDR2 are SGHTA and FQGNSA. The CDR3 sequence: CASSPEGLAVEQYF. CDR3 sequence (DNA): TGTGCCAGCAGTCCAGAGGGACTAGCAGTCGAGCAGTACTTC.

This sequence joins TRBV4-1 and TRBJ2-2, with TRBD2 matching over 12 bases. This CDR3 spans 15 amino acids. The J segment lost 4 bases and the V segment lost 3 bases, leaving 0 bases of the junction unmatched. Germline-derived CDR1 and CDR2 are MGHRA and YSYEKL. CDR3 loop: CASSQGLAGTGELFF. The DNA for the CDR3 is TGCGCCAGCAGCCAGGGACTAGCGGGCACCGGGGAGCTGTTTTTT.

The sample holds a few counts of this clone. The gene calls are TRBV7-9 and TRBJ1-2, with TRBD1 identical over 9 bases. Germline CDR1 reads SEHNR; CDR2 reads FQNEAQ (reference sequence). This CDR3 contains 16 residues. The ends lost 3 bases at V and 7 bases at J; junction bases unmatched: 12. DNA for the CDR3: TGTGCCAGCAGCTTCCAAGCGACAGGGGGGGTAATTGGCTACACCTTC. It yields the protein CASSFQATGGVIGYTF.

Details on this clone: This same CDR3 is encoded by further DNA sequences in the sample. As DNA, the CDR3 is TGTGCCAGCTCACAAGGACAGAGCTCTGGAAACACCATATATTTT. Translated, it gives CASSQGQSSGNTIYF. V usage is TRBV18 and J usage is TRBJ1-3; tentative D call: TRBD1 (6 bases). Germline-derived CDR1 and CDR2 are KGHSH and LQKENI. Trimming took 4 bases from V and 0 from J, leaving 10 bases between them. This CDR3 is 15 amino acids long.

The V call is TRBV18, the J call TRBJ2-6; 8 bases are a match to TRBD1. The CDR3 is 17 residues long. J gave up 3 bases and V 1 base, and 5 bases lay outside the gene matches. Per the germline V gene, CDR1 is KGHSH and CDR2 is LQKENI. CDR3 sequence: CASSPLTGVFGANVLTF. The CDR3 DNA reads TGTGCCAGCTCACCACTGACAGGGGTCTTTGGGGCCAACGTCCTGACTTTC.

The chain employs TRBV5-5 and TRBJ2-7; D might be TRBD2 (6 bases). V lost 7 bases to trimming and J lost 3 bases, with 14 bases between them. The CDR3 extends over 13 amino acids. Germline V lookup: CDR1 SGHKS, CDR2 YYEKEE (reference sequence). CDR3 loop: CASGGTDLYEQYF. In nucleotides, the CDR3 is TGTGCCAGCGGCGGGACCGATCTCTACGAGCAGTACTTC. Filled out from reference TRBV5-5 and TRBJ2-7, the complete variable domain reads DAGVTQSPTHLIKTRGQQVTLRCSPISGHKSVSWYQQVLGQGPQFIFQYYEKEERGRGNFPDRFSARQFPNYSSELNVNALLLGDSALYLCASGGTDLYEQYFGPGTRLTVT.

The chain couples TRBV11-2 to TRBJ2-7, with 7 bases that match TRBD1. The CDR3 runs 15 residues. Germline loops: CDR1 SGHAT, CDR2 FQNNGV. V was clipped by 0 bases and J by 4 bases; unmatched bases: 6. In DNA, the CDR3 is TGTGCCAGCAGCTTAGACGGGACAGACGAATACGAGCAGTACTTC. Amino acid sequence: CASSLDGTDEYEQYF.

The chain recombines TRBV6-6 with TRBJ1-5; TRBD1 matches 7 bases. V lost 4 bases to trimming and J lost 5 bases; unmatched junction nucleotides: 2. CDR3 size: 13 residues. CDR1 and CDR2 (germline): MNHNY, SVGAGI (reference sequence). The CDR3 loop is CASSSGTDQPQHF. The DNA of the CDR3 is TGTGCCAGCAGTTCCGGGACAGATCAGCCCCAGCATTTT.

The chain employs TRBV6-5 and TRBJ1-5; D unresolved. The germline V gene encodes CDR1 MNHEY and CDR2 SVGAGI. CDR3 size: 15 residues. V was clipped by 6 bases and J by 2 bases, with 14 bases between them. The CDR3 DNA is TGTGCCAGCAGACCCCCCGGAGGTGGCAATCAGCCCCAGCATTTT. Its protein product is CASRPPGGGNQPQHF.